This T cell receptor (beta chain) emerged from a study of blood T cell repertoires in COVID-19. Study at large: There were acute and convalescent COVID-19 samples, and they came from the United States, Italy and Spain.

Germline V lookup: CDR1 SGHAT, CDR2 FQNNGV. Unmatched junction bases numbered 6, after V lost 4 bases and J lost 5 bases. The CDR3 length is 14 residues. As processed by the authors: Amplifying reference gene primers gave estimates of nucleated cell counts. Here immunoSEQ multiplex PCR was the method, and the copy in TCRdb shows in-frame clones only, minus some. Clonal size and the V and J genes are those of that table, whereas D and trimming came from the DNA. The sample comprises roughly 140,000 clones, around nine tenths of which are singletons, and under 6% rests with the top ten. Sequencing was done on a sample of peripheral blood. This TCR came from a human donor in a cohort sampled during active COVID-19. This chain connects TRBV11-2 to TRBJ2-3; 7 positions agree with TRBD2. The CDR3 spells CASSYRLAEDTQYF. CDR3 DNA sequence: TGTGCCAGCAGCTACCGACTAGCTGAAGATACGCAGTATTTT.